The 19 T cell receptor beta chains reported below all come from one sample, sequenced in a study of Tregs in tolerant kidney transplant recipients. What these receptors recognize is not known. After approximately six days with irradiated graft donor PBMCs, CFSE-labeled recipient PBMCs were FACS-sorted. Clones were read by immunoSEQ multiplex PCR, and TCRdb kept only the in-frame ones, dropping some. Recorded for this sample: some 400 clones. This specimen consisted of CD4+ T cells from blood cultured with allogeneic cells, obtained before the transplant. All receptors come from a human patient who received a combined kidney and bone marrow transplant.

This clone ranks as medium-sized in terms of frequency. The CDR3 is cut off 3 residues early in the read; its end comes from the germline J gene. The chain employs TRBV5-4 and TRBJ2-5, with 8 positions matching TRBD1. Germline V gene sequence: CDR1 SGHNT, CDR2 YYREEE (reference sequence). Germline trimming cut 4 bases from V and 2 bases from J; bases unmatched to any gene: 4. This CDR3 contains 14 residues. The CDR3 region is CASSLQGAQETQYF. The DNA read from the CDR3 is TGTGCCAGCAGCCTCCAGGGGGCTCAAGAGACC.

This clone is large by frequency. The read is 3 residues too short to cover the CDR3 end, so that end is filled in from the germline J gene. The chain recombines TRBV7-3 with TRBJ2-3, with 9 positions matching TRBD2. Germline values: CDR1 SGHTA, CDR2 FQGTGA. V dropped 0 bases and J dropped 7; count of bases not matched to a gene: 2. The CDR3 runs 14 residues. CDR3 DNA (partial): TGTGCCAGCAGCTTAACCGGGACTAGCAATACG. It is translated as CASSLTGTSNT. The CDR3 as a whole reads CASSLTGTSNTQYF. Drawing the rest from reference TRBV7-3 and TRBJ2-3, the complete variable domain is GAGVSQTPSNKVTEKGKYVELRCDPISGHTALYWYRQSLGQGPEFLIYFQGTGAADDSGLPNDRFFAVRPEGSVSTLKIQRTERGDSAVYLCASSLTGTSNTQYFGPGTRLTVL.

This clone is labeled large based on frequency. The sequenced part of the CDR3 DNA is TGCAGTGCTAGGGACCCCGGGACTAGCGGAGATACG. Its translation is CSARDPGTSGDT. The entire CDR3 protein reads CSARDPGTSGDTQYF. V usage is TRBV20-1 and J usage is TRBJ2-3; TRBD2 matches at 11 bases. The CDR3 extends 3 residues past the end of the read, so its final part is completed from the germline J gene. The V and J ends lost 3 bases and 5 bases, in that order; junction bases with no gene match: 7. This CDR3 has 15 amino acids. Germline values: CDR1 DFQATT, CDR2 SNEGSKA (reference sequence).

Concerning this clone: The CDR3 goes on 3 residues after the read ends, and that part is filled in from the germline J gene. This rearrangement joins TRBV27 to TRBJ1-5; D remains unclear. V lost 6 bases and J 2 bases, leaving 17 bases between the germline ends. The CDR3 covers 16 residues. CDR1 is MNHEY and CDR2 is SMNVEV in the germline V gene (reference sequence). The CDR3: CASRFMATDGNQPQHF. The CDR3 bases that were read are TGTGCCAGCAGATTTATGGCTACAGATGGCAATCAGCCC.

This clone is deemed medium-sized by its frequency. Read data end 3 residues before the CDR3 end; the end is taken from the germline J gene. The genes are TRBV28 and TRBJ1-4; D may be TRBD1 (5 bases). Trimming left V 8 bases short and J 2 bases short, with 12 bases between. Germline loops: CDR1 MDHEN, CDR2 SYDVKM. The CDR3 is 14 amino acids. The CDR3 sequence is CASGERGTNEKLFF. Partial CDR3 DNA: TGTGCCAGCGGCGAACGGGGGACTAATGAAAAA.

This clone is identified as large from frequency. The read gets to within 3 residues of the CDR3 end, and the germline J gene fills in the rest. The chain uses TRBV7-2 and TRBJ2-5; either TRBD1 or TRBD2 may fit D (6 bases each). This CDR3 is built from 14 residues. V was cut by 3 bases and J by 5 bases, with 13 bases left in between. Per the germline V gene, CDR1 is SGHTA and CDR2 is FQGNSA. The CDR3 spells CASSLAWRGETQYF. The DNA read from the CDR3 is TGTGCCAGCAGCTTGGCCTGGAGGGGGGAGACC.

Regarding this clone: Compared with germline, one end of the junction differs, possibly owing to a read error. The sequence runs out 3 residues before the end of the CDR3; the remainder is reconstructed from the germline J gene. The rearrangement uses TRBV19 and TRBJ1-1, with D unresolved. Germline CDR1 reads LNHDA; CDR2 reads SQIVND (reference sequence). The CDR3 runs 15 residues. The CDR3 sequence is CASNIAQGFGTEAFF. CDR3 bases read: TGTGCCAGTAATATAGCGCAAGGGTTTGGCACTGAA.

This clone is classed as medium-sized (0.01 to 0.1%) by frequency. The DNA ends 3 residues before the CDR3 does, and the rest of the CDR3 is filled in from the germline J gene. V and J are TRBV5-1 and TRBJ2-1, with D tentatively TRBD2 (5 bases). V gave up 7 bases and J gave up 0 bases, with 11 bases separating them. The CDR3 is 14 residues long. Germline lookup yields CDR1 SGHRS and CDR2 YFSETQ. Partial CDR3 DNA: TGCGCCAGCGCCGGACTGAGCTCCTACAATGAG. The encoded protein is CASAGLSSYNE. The complete CDR3 reads CASAGLSSYNEQFF.

Judged by frequency, this clone is large. Sequencing ends 3 residues short of the CDR3 end; the germline J gene provides the rest. V is TRBV18 and J is TRBJ2-7, with 8 bases that match TRBD1. This CDR3 contains 14 residues. The J segment lost 2 bases and the V segment lost 0 bases, leaving 0 bases of the junction unmatched. Germline-derived CDR1 and CDR2 are KGHSH and LQKENI. The sequenced CDR3 bases are TGTGCCAGCTCACCACCGGGACAGGCCTACGAG. The encoded protein is CASSPPGQAYE. The entire CDR3 reads CASSPPGQAYEQYF.

A remark on this clone: The read terminates 3 residues before the CDR3 end, so the remaining end is supplied by the germline J gene. The chain links TRBV30 to TRBJ1-5; 9 positions match TRBD1. Germline V gives CDR1 GTSNPN, CDR2 SVGIG (reference sequence). The CDR3 extends over 14 amino acids. Unmatched junction bases numbered 5, after V lost 2 bases and J lost 6 bases. The chain's CDR3 is CAWSRTGGGQPQHF. The sequenced CDR3 bases are TGTGCCTGGAGTCGTACAGGGGGCGGTCAGCCC.

Considering frequency, this clone is large. The read stops 3 residues short of the end of the CDR3; the missing end is completed from the germline J gene. The rearrangement uses TRBV29-1 and TRBJ2-7; maybe TRBD2 (7 bases). Germline CDR1 and CDR2: SQVTM and ANQGSEA. CDR3 length: 16 residues. Trimming took off 1 base at V and 1 base at J, with 17 bases between the two ends. CDR3 DNA, as far as it was read: TGCAGCGTTGAAGGAACTAGCGTAGGGGGGTCCTACGAG. It codes for CSVEGTSVGGSYE. The full CDR3 reads CSVEGTSVGGSYEQYF.

In terms of frequency, this clone is large. The CDR3 extends 3 residues past the end of the read, so its final part is completed from the germline J gene. This chain joins TRBV3-1 (or the pseudogene TRBV3-2) and TRBJ1-5, with TRBD1 matching over 9 bases. The CDR3 covers 14 residues. Germline CDR1 LGHDT, CDR2 YNNKEL (reference sequence). The V gene end was trimmed by 4 bases and the J gene end by 5 bases; junction bases not matched to a gene: 3. The CDR3 DNA, read in part, is TGTGCCAGCAGCCGCAGACAGGGGGATCAGCCC. This translates into CASSRRQGDQP. The whole CDR3 protein reads CASSRRQGDQPQHF.

About this clone itself: The sequence runs out 3 residues before the end of the CDR3; the remainder is reconstructed from the germline J gene. The V and J genes are TRBV6-2 or TRBV6-3 and TRBJ2-5, with D possibly being TRBD1 (5 bases). Germline V gene sequence: CDR1 MNHEY, CDR2 SVGEGT. The CDR3 sequence is 13 residues long. Trimming stripped 7 bases from V and 6 bases from J, with 15 bases between. The sequenced CDR3 bases are TGTGCCAGCAACGGACATGCCAATAAGACC. Amino acid sequence: CASNGHANKT. The entire CDR3 is CASNGHANKTQYF.

In terms of frequency, this clone is medium-sized. The read halts 3 residues ahead of the CDR3 end, with the missing end drawn from the germline J gene. The chain links TRBV19 to TRBJ2-7; TRBD2 matches 8 bases. Germline-derived CDR1 and CDR2 are LNHDA and SQIVND (reference sequence). CDR3 length: 15 amino acids. V lost 6 bases to trimming and J lost 4 bases; unmatched junction nucleotides: 11. CDR3 DNA (partial): TGTGCCAGTAGCTCTGCAGCGGGAGTCTCGTACGAG. Protein product: CASSSAAGVSYE. The whole CDR3 is CASSSAAGVSYEQYF.

Measured by frequency, this clone is large. The CDR3 goes on 3 residues after the read ends, and that part is filled in from the germline J gene. The chain employs TRBV5-4 and TRBJ1-2; TRBD1 agrees at 7 bases. The CDR3 is made up of 14 amino acids. V trimming: 1 base; J trimming: 3 bases; junction bases outside the gene matches: 3. Germline lookup yields CDR1 SGHNT and CDR2 YYREEE (reference sequence). Partial CDR3 DNA: TGTGCCAGCAGCTTGTTTACAGGGGACTATGGC. Translated, it gives CASSLFTGDYG. The whole CDR3 is CASSLFTGDYGYTF. The full variable domain, with the rest looked up from reference TRBV5-4 and TRBJ1-2, is ETGVTQSPTHLIKTRGQQVTLRCSSQSGHNTVSWYQQALGQGPQFIFQYYREEENGRGNFPPRFSGLQFPNYSSELNVNALELDDSALYLCASSLFTGDYGYTFGSGTRLTVV.

This clone is deemed large by its frequency. Coverage ceases 3 residues before the CDR3 finishes, and the germline J gene fills in the end. The chain couples TRBV10-3 to TRBJ1-6; no clear D. Germline V lookup: CDR1 ENHRY, CDR2 SYGVKD. Trimming cost V 10 bases and J 10 bases, with 17 bases left between them. This CDR3 region has 13 residues. The sequenced CDR3 bases are TGTGCCACCAGCAGAGATCTTCAATCACCC. Protein sequence: CATSRDLQSP. The full CDR3 reads CATSRDLQSPLHF.

Remarks on this clone: The read comes to an end 3 residues before the CDR3 does, leaving the germline J gene to fill in the end. The V gene is TRBV25-1, the J gene TRBJ1-6, with 12 positions matching TRBD1. The CDR3 totals 18 residues. CDR1 MGHDK and CDR2 SYGVNS come from the germline V gene. V lost 4 bases, J lost 0 bases, and 4 bases stayed unmatched. The CDR3 reads CASSAGTGGNSYNSPLHF. CDR3 DNA (partial): TGTGCCAGCAGTGCCGGGACAGGGGGCAACTCCTATAATTCACCC.

To note about this clone: The read ends 3 residues early relative to the CDR3; the germline J gene fills the gap. J is TRBJ2-5 and V is TRBV24-1, with TRBD1 identical over 9 bases. The CDR3 contains 15 residues. V lost 7 bases to trimming and J lost 5 bases; unmatched junction nucleotides: 10. Germline V gene sequence: CDR1 KGHDR, CDR2 SFDVKD. The CDR3 DNA, read in part, is TGTGCCACCAGCCGGTCCGGGACAGGGTTGGAGACC. It yields the protein CATSRSGTGLET. The entire CDR3 is CATSRSGTGLETQYF.

This clone is deemed medium-sized by its frequency. The CDR3 DNA, read in part, is TGCAGTGCTAGAGATTGGAGGGCCGCCTACGAG. Protein product: CSARDWRAAYE. In full, the CDR3 is CSARDWRAAYEQYF. The rearrangement joins TRBV20-1 to TRBJ2-7, with D possibly being TRBD2 (6 bases). The read terminates 3 residues before the CDR3 end, so the remaining end is supplied by the germline J gene. Germline CDR1 is DFQATT and CDR2 is SNEGSKA (reference sequence). The length of the CDR3 is 14 residues. With 0 bases removed from V and 2 bases from J, the gap between germline ends came to 11 bases.